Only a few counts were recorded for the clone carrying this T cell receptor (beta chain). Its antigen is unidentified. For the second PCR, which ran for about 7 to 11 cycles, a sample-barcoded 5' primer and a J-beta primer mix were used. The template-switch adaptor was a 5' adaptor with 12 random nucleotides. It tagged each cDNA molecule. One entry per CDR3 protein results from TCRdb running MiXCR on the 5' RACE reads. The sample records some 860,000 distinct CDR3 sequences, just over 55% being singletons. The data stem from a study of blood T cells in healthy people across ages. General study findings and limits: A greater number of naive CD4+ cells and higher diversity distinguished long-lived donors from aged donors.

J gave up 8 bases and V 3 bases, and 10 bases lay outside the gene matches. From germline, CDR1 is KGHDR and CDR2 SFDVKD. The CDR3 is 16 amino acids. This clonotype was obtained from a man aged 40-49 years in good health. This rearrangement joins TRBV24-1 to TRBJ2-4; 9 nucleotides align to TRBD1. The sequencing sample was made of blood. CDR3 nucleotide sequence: TGTGCCACCAGTGATCCGGACAGGGGAGGAGTGGACATTCAGTACTTC. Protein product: CATSDPDRGGVDIQYF.